The 30 T cell receptor beta chains given below trace back to one sample, sequenced in a study of OX40 agonist ivuxolimab in advanced cancers. Library preparation employed the immunoSEQ multiplex PCR assay. In TCRdb, the immuneACCESS table is reduced to in-frame sequences with V and J assigned. These tables do not hold every clone; where another copy was compared, an unresolved V gene accounts for under half, and the others remain unexplained. In this sample the table shows 66,000 or so clones, roughly nine tenths of which occur a single time. Around 2% of the sample is taken by the ten largest. Sequencing was performed on CD4+ or CD8+ T cells sorted from blood, taken in a trial of the OX40 agonist ivuxolimab. The origin of the receptors is an adult with an advanced solid tumor such as melanoma, head and neck, liver or kidney cancer.

This clone showed up just a few times. The gene calls are TRBV10-1 and TRBJ1-3; D remains ambiguous. The CDR3 runs to 14 residues. With 7 bases removed from V and 6 bases from J, the gap between germline ends came to 16 bases. CDR1 and CDR2 from the germline V gene are WNHNN and SYGVQD (reference sequence). CDR3 loop: CASTFRRAENTIYF. DNA for the CDR3: TGCGCCAGCACCTTCCGGCGGGCGGAAAACACCATATATTTT.

The V call is TRBV21-1, the J call TRBJ2-2; the D call in the table, TRBD1, was not verified against the DNA. TRBV21-1 is marked as a pseudogene. The CDR3 covers 17 residues. CDR3: CASSKGTVKANTGELFF. The CDR3 nucleotides are TGTGCCAGCAGCAAAGGGACAGTAAAAGCGAACACCGGGGAGCTGTTTTTT.

The rearrangement uses TRBV14 and TRBJ2-5; TRBD2 might be the D (6 bases). Germline-derived CDR1 and CDR2 are SGHDN and FVKESK. There are 15 residues in the CDR3. The V gene lost 5 bases and the J gene lost 4 bases, with 17 bases spanning the gap. The DNA for the CDR3 is TGTGCCAGCAGCAACGCCGTCGGGGGTCGAGAGACCCAGTACTTC. This translates into CASSNAVGGRETQYF.

J is TRBJ1-5 and V is TRBV29-1, with 12 bases fitting TRBD1. Trimming at V came to 7 bases and at J to 2 bases, leaving 6 bases not matched to a gene. This CDR3 is 15 amino acids long. Germline CDR1 reads SQVTM; CDR2 reads ANQGSEA. The CDR3 reads CSAGTGGAGNQPQHF. Written as DNA, the CDR3 is TGCAGCGCCGGGACAGGGGGCGCGGGCAATCAGCCCCAGCATTTT.

Concerning this clone itself: One end of the junction fails to match germline, which may point to a read error. Other nucleotide sequences from this sample produce the same CDR3. This chain joins TRBV27 and TRBJ1-1; no firm D call. The germline V gene has CDR1 MNHEY and CDR2 SMNVEV (reference sequence). The CDR3 runs to 12 residues. CDR3 bases: TGCGCCAGCAGTTTGGGGAACACTGAAGCTTTCTTT. Protein: CASSLGNTEAFF.

The rearrangement joins TRBV23-1 to TRBJ1-5, with D unclear. TRBV23-1 is sorted into the ORF group, with uncertain function. The CDR3 loop spans 16 amino acids. Between the trimmed V and J ends, which lost 0 bases and 8 bases, there was a span of 17 bases. The CDR3 nucleotides read TGCGCCAGCAGTCAATCGAGGAGACCCGCGTGGAAGCCCCAGCATTTT. It is translated as CASSQSRRPAWKPQHF.

V and J are TRBV15 and TRBJ1-2, with 11 bases fitting TRBD1. V shed 3 bases and J 0 bases; nucleotides not matched to a gene: 3. Germline-derived CDR1 and CDR2 are LNHNV and YYDKDF (reference sequence). This CDR3 is 16 amino acids long. The CDR3 nucleotides are TGTGCCACCAGCAGGGACAGGGGGCAGGCTAACTATGGCTACACCTTC. Translation: CATSRDRGQANYGYTF.

V usage is TRBV2 and J usage is TRBJ2-7; TRBD1 is a possible D gene (5 bases). The CDR3 is 14 amino acids. Germline assignment: CDR1 SNHLY and CDR2 FYNNEI. Deletions cut 7 bases from V and 7 bases from J, with 20 bases between. CDR3 loop: CASTVQGQFGEQYF. The CDR3 DNA sequence: TGTGCCAGCACCGTCCAGGGCCAGTTCGGGGAGCAGTACTTC.

This rearrangement joins TRBV19 to TRBJ2-2; TRBD2 matches 8 bases. The length of the CDR3 is 15 residues. The V and J ends lost 7 bases and 6 bases, in that order; junction bases with no gene match: 10. The germline V gene has CDR1 LNHDA and CDR2 SQIVND (reference sequence). The CDR3 bases are TGTGCCAGTACCCTCAAGCGGGAGTTTTCCGGGGAGCTGTTTTTT. Translation gives CASTLKREFSGELFF. Variable domain in full (rest from reference TRBV19 and TRBJ2-2): DGGITQSPKYLFRKEGQNVTLSCEQNLNHDAMYWYRQDPGQGLRLIYYSQIVNDFQKGDIAEGYSVSREKKESFPLTVTSAQKNPTAFYLCASTLKREFSGELFFGEGSRLTVL.

The chain combines TRBV19 with TRBJ2-4, with TRBD1 identical over 12 bases. Germline assignment: CDR1 LNHDA and CDR2 SQIVND (reference sequence). Trimming at V came to 8 bases and at J to 8 bases, leaving 7 bases not matched to a gene. The CDR3 consists of 14 residues. Here the CDR3 reads CASSPGQGADIQYF. CDR3 DNA sequence: TGTGCCAGTTCCCCGGGACAGGGGGCAGACATTCAGTACTTC. Full variable domain (rest looked up from reference TRBV19 and TRBJ2-4): DGGITQSPKYLFRKEGQNVTLSCEQNLNHDAMYWYRQDPGQGLRLIYYSQIVNDFQKGDIAEGYSVSREKKESFPLTVTSAQKNPTAFYLCASSPGQGADIQYFGAGTRLSVL.

The chain uses TRBV30 and TRBJ2-5, with D unresolved. Germline CDR1 and CDR2: GTSNPN and SVGIG (reference sequence). V was cut by 3 bases and J by 5 bases, with 13 bases left in between. CDR3 size: 13 residues. The CDR3: CAWRPDAAETQYF. For the CDR3, the DNA is TGTGCCTGGAGGCCAGACGCAGCGGAGACCCAGTACTTC.

The rearrangement uses TRBV2 and TRBJ1-4, with 7 bases lining up with TRBD1. Trimming took 6 bases from V and 6 from J; bases not matched to a gene: 10. This CDR3 is built from 15 residues. Germline CDR1 is SNHLY and CDR2 is FYNNEI. CDR3 sequence reads: CASRGRQGGDEKLFF. In DNA, the CDR3 is TGTGCCAGCAGGGGAAGACAGGGAGGGGATGAAAAACTGTTTTTT.

J is TRBJ2-3 and V is TRBV27, with 7 bases lining up with TRBD2. CDR3 length: 16 amino acids. In germline, CDR1 is MNHEY, CDR2 SMNVEV (reference sequence). V shed 2 bases, J shed 0 bases, and the junction held 5 bases outside the gene matches. In DNA form, the CDR3 reads TGTGCCAGCAGTTTACGGCTAGCGGTTAGCACAGATACGCAGTATTTT. It codes for CASSLRLAVSTDTQYF.

The chain is built from TRBV27 and TRBJ1-2, with 9 bases fitting TRBD1. This CDR3 comprises 14 residues. Germline CDR1 MNHEY, CDR2 SMNVEV (reference sequence). The V gene end was trimmed by 5 bases and the J gene end by 7 bases; junction bases not matched to a gene: 8. Here the CDR3 DNA reads TGTGCCAGCAGTACACAGGGGGCTGGGGGTGGCTACACCTTC. It is translated as CASSTQGAGGGYTF.

The chain carries TRBV7-2 and TRBJ2-7; maybe TRBD2 (6 bases). Trimming pared 6 bases from V and 3 bases from J, leaving 15 bases between. Germline CDR1 is SGHTA and CDR2 is FQGNSA. The CDR3 runs to 14 residues. Here the CDR3 reads CASRRPGANYEQYF. Written as DNA, the CDR3 is TGTGCCAGCAGACGGCCGGGAGCTAACTACGAGCAGTACTTC.

In this sample, this clone turned up a few times. The chain uses TRBV7-2 and TRBJ2-5; D remains unclear. The V gene lost 1 base and the J gene lost 6 bases, with 9 bases spanning the gap. CDR3 length: 13 residues. Germline lookup yields CDR1 SGHTA and CDR2 FQGNSA. The CDR3 DNA reads TGTGCCAGCAGCTTAGGTGAGGTGCAGACCCAGTACTTC. Translating gives CASSLGEVQTQYF. Variable domain in full (rest from reference TRBV7-2 and TRBJ2-5): GAGVSQSPSNKVTEKGKDVELRCDPISGHTALYWYRQSLGQGLEFLIYFQGNSAPDKSGLPSDRFSAERTGGSVSTLTIQRTQQEDSAVYLCASSLGEVQTQYFGPGTRLLVL.

The CDR3 sequence is CASTGVSSSETQYF. The CDR3 region has the DNA TGTGCCAGCACCGGAGTGAGTAGTTCGGAGACCCAGTACTTC. V gene TRBV6-1 combines with J gene TRBJ2-5; D ambiguous. CDR3 length: 14 residues. CDR1 and CDR2 (germline): MNHNS, SASEGT. V lost 7 bases to trimming and J lost 5 bases, with 17 bases between them.

The rearrangement links TRBV6-6 to TRBJ2-7; a possible D gene is TRBD2 (5 bases). The germline V and J ends were trimmed by 5 bases and 4 bases, with 21 bases remaining between them. The CDR3 runs to 16 residues. Germline CDR1 MNHNY, CDR2 SVGAGI (reference sequence). The CDR3 loop reads CASSGTRASREYEQYF. The CDR3 DNA is TGTGCCAGCAGTGGAACACGGGCTAGCAGAGAATACGAGCAGTACTTC.

The chain employs TRBV9 and TRBJ1-1; 7 nucleotides align to TRBD1. The CDR3 covers 14 residues. In germline, CDR1 is SGDLS, CDR2 YYNGEE. With V trimmed by 3 bases and J by 5 bases, 7 bases remained unmatched. CDR3 residues: CASSARQGLTEAFF. The DNA of the CDR3 is TGTGCCAGCAGCGCTCGACAGGGATTAACTGAAGCTTTCTTT.

This clone has only one observation. The chain links TRBV18 to TRBJ2-7; 13 bases line up with TRBD2. The CDR3 is 13 amino acids. In germline, CDR1 is KGHSH, CDR2 LQKENI. Trimming removed 5 bases from V and 9 bases from J; junction bases left unmatched: 4. CDR3: CASSERTSGGQYF. CDR3 in DNA: TGTGCCAGCTCAGAAAGGACTAGCGGGGGGCAGTACTTC.

The rearrangement joins TRBV28 to TRBJ1-2, with D maybe TRBD1 (6 bases). Deletions cut 2 bases from V and 4 bases from J, with 11 bases between. Germline assignment: CDR1 MDHEN and CDR2 SYDVKM. The CDR3 has 14 residues. The CDR3 nucleotides read TGTGCCAGCAGTTTACTGACAGGTACCTATGGCTACACCTTC. It is translated as CASSLLTGTYGYTF.

The chain uses TRBV9 and TRBJ1-6; 8 nucleotides align to TRBD1. Trimming took 3 bases from V and 7 from J; bases not matched to a gene: 6. The CDR3 consists of 15 residues. The germline gives CDR1 SGDLS, CDR2 YYNGEE. CDR3 residues: CASSGSGGANSPLHF. DNA of the CDR3: TGTGCCAGCAGCGGCTCAGGGGGCGCGAATTCACCCCTCCACTTT.

The rearrangement uses TRBV19 and TRBJ2-1, with 10 bases fitting TRBD1. The germline gives CDR1 LNHDA, CDR2 SQIVND (reference sequence). The V segment lost 5 bases and the J segment 4 bases; nucleotides outside the gene matches: 8. The CDR3 sequence is 16 residues long. Written as DNA, the CDR3 is TGTGCCAGTAGTCCCCGACGACAGGGGGCTTACAATGAGCAGTTCTTC. Protein product: CASSPRRQGAYNEQFF. The full variable domain, in which reference TRBV19 and TRBJ2-1 provide the parts outside the CDR3, is DGGITQSPKYLFRKEGQNVTLSCEQNLNHDAMYWYRQDPGQGLRLIYYSQIVNDFQKGDIAEGYSVSREKKESFPLTVTSAQKNPTAFYLCASSPRRQGAYNEQFFGPGTRLTVL.

This chain links TRBV4-1 with TRBJ2-3, with 7 bases fitting TRBD1. V lost 3 bases, J lost 4 bases, and 4 bases stayed unmatched. Per germline, CDR1 MGHRA and CDR2 YSYEKL. The CDR3 has 14 amino acids. The CDR3 is CASSHRQGADTQYF. DNA of the CDR3: TGCGCCAGCAGCCATAGACAGGGCGCAGATACGCAGTATTTT.

This chain uses TRBV28 with TRBJ1-2; 7 bases fit TRBD1. Germline CDR1 is MDHEN and CDR2 is SYDVKM. The CDR3 contains 15 residues. The junction had 12 bases not matched to a gene; V was cut back by 7 bases and J by 4 bases. CDR3 bases: TGTGCCAGCACTACCACAGGGGTAGTATCCTATGGCTACACCTTC. This encodes CASTTTGVVSYGYTF.

V and J are TRBV7-3 and TRBJ2-3; D is unresolved. Trimming took off 5 bases at V and 0 bases at J, with 24 bases between the two ends. The germline gives CDR1 SGHTA, CDR2 FQGTGA. This CDR3 has 19 amino acids. This chain's CDR3 is CASSPLRVESLASTDTQYF. DNA of the CDR3: TGTGCCAGCAGCCCCCTTAGGGTAGAGAGTCTCGCTAGCACAGATACGCAGTATTTT.

J is TRBJ2-1 and V is TRBV7-9, with 14 bases fitting TRBD2. This CDR3 has 16 amino acids. From germline, CDR1 is SEHNR and CDR2 FQNEAQ (reference sequence). Unmatched junction bases numbered 2, after V lost 2 bases and J lost 5 bases. The CDR3 protein is CASSLTGLAGDNEQFF. In DNA, the CDR3 is TGTGCCAGCAGCTTAACGGGACTAGCGGGAGACAATGAGCAGTTCTTC.

The chain uses TRBV7-2 and TRBJ2-2; 7 bases are shared with TRBD1. V lost 1 base, J lost 6 bases, and 2 bases stayed unmatched. Germline loops: CDR1 SGHTA, CDR2 FQGNSA. The CDR3 is 14 residues long. CDR3 sequence (DNA): TGTGCCAGCAGCTTAGGAGGGGGCCCCGGGGAGCTGTTTTTT. This codes for CASSLGGGPGELFF.

CDR3 sequence: CASRTGGSSNQPQHF. CDR3 DNA sequence: TGTGCCAGCAGGACAGGGGGGTCAAGCAATCAGCCCCAGCATTTT. The chain employs TRBV6-5 and TRBJ1-5; 9 bases map to TRBD1. Germline V gene sequence: CDR1 MNHEY, CDR2 SVGAGI. The CDR3 runs to 15 residues. V was pared by 6 bases and J by 1 base, with 4 bases of the junction left unmatched.

This clone occurred once. The CDR3 region is CASSPDGYGIYGYTF. The CDR3 coding sequence is TGCGCCAGCAGCCCGGACGGATATGGGATCTACGGCTACACCTTC. The gene calls are TRBV5-1 and TRBJ1-2; D is unresolved. This CDR3 is 15 amino acids long. Germline CDR1 is SGHRS and CDR2 is YFSETQ. Trimming pared 4 bases from V and 8 bases from J, leaving 21 bases between.